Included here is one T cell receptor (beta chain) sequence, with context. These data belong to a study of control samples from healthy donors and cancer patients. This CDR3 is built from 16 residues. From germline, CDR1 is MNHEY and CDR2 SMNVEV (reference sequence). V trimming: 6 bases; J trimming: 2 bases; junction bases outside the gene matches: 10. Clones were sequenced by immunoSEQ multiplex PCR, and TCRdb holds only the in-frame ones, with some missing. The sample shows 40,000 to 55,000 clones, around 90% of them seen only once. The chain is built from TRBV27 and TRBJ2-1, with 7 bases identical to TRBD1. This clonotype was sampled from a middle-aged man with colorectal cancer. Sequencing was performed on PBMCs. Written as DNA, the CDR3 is TGTGCCAGCAGCCCTACCCAGGGGGACGCCTACAATGAGCAGTTCTTC. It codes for CASSPTQGDAYNEQFF.